The 28 T cell receptor beta chains below all came from one sample that was sequenced in a study of PD-L1 blockade in urothelial cancer. Clones were sequenced by immunoSEQ multiplex PCR, and TCRdb holds only the in-frame ones, with some missing. The top ten hold 16% of the sample, which has approximately 48,000 clones, around 85% seen once. This specimen consisted of PBMCs, obtained around atezolizumab (anti-PD-L1) treatment. The receptors derive from a man in his 60s with urothelial cancer.

This chain joins TRBV19 and TRBJ2-2; TRBD1 matches at 10 bases. Per the germline V gene, CDR1 is LNHDA and CDR2 is SQIVND (reference sequence). The CDR3 runs to 16 residues. V lost 10 bases to trimming and J lost 5 bases; unmatched junction nucleotides: 13. The CDR3 is CATPSRDRGQTGELFF. CDR3 DNA: TGTGCCACTCCAAGCCGGGACAGGGGTCAAACCGGGGAGCTGTTTTTT.

The rearrangement joins TRBV27 to TRBJ2-3; 9 nucleotides line up with TRBD2. V shed 0 bases and J 7 bases; nucleotides not matched to a gene: 5. The germline V gene encodes CDR1 MNHEY and CDR2 SMNVEV (reference sequence). This CDR3 is built from 15 residues. The CDR3 loop is CASSLSAAGGYTQYF. The CDR3 bases are TGTGCCAGCAGTTTATCGGCAGCGGGAGGCTATACGCAGTATTTT.

The V call is TRBV25-1, the J call TRBJ2-5; 8 positions agree with TRBD2. Near its end, the DNA agrees better with TRBJ2-7, so the J call may be wrong. Germline V gene data show CDR1 as MGHDK and CDR2 as SYGVNS. The CDR3 runs 16 residues. CDR3 loop: CASSDPGGAGVYEQYF. For the CDR3, the DNA is TGTGCCAGCAGTGACCCCGGTGGAGCGGGAGTTTACGAGCAGTACTTC.

V usage is TRBV5-1 and J usage is TRBJ2-7; possible D gene TRBD1, 6 bases. Trimming took off 7 bases at V and 1 base at J, with 15 bases between the two ends. The CDR3 runs to 14 residues. Per the germline V gene, CDR1 is SGHRS and CDR2 is YFSETQ. As DNA, the CDR3 is TGCGCCAGCCTCCGGGACATCTATTCCTACGAGCAGTACTTC. It encodes CASLRDIYSYEQYF.

The chain uses TRBV9 and TRBJ2-2; D ambiguous. Deletions cut 4 bases from V and 6 bases from J, with 7 bases between. The CDR3 consists of 12 residues. Germline lookup yields CDR1 SGDLS and CDR2 YYNGEE. CDR3 in DNA: TGTGCCAGCAGCCCCTCCGCCGGGGAGCTGTTTTTT. It specifies CASSPSAGELFF.

This rearrangement joins TRBV6-1 to TRBJ1-6, with 7 bases identical to TRBD1. Germline assignment: CDR1 MNHNS and CDR2 SASEGT. This CDR3 spans 15 amino acids. Trimming took 1 base from V and 7 from J; bases not matched to a gene: 4. CDR3 DNA: TGTGCCAGCAGTGAAGTGACAGGGAAGAATTCACCCCTCCACTTT. Its protein product is CASSEVTGKNSPLHF.

The V and J genes are TRBV6-5 and TRBJ1-1, with D perhaps matching TRBD1 (6 bases). The ends were cut back, 5 bases at V and 14 bases at J, with 18 bases in the middle. CDR1 is MNHEY, CDR2 SVGAGI, per germline. This CDR3 is built from 12 residues. The CDR3 region has the DNA TGTGCCAGCAGTCTGGGGGCCGGGAATACGTTCTTT. Protein: CASSLGAGNTFF.

The CDR3 sequence is CASSSAGTGREQFF. Here the CDR3 DNA reads TGTGCCAGCAGCTCCGCCGGGACAGGCAGGGAGCAGTTCTTC. The rearrangement joins TRBV11-3 to TRBJ2-1, with 8 bases aligning to TRBD1. The length of the CDR3 is 14 residues. V dropped 4 bases and J dropped 10; count of bases not matched to a gene: 9. Germline CDR1 SGHNT, CDR2 YENEEA.

V is TRBV4-2 and J is TRBJ1-5; 7 bases align to TRBD1. This CDR3 is 16 amino acids long. Germline-derived CDR1 and CDR2 are LGHNA and YNFKEQ. Trimming cost V 2 bases and J 2 bases; bases outside gene matches: 6. The CDR3 loop is CASSQTSGTGNQPQHF. DNA for the CDR3: TGTGCCAGCAGCCAAACCTCCGGGACAGGCAATCAGCCCCAGCATTTT.

This chain connects TRBV5-1 to TRBJ1-4, with D uncertain. CDR1 and CDR2 (germline): SGHRS, YFSETQ. The CDR3 spans 15 residues. Deletions cut 4 bases from V and 8 bases from J, with 18 bases between. The CDR3 DNA reads as TGCGCCAGCAGCCCTAATGAGGGAACGATAGAAAAACTGTTTTTT. This encodes CASSPNEGTIEKLFF.

This rearrangement joins TRBV28 to TRBJ2-6, with TRBD2 matching 7 bases. V gave up 7 bases and J gave up 4 bases; unmatched junction bases: 7. This CDR3 has 15 residues. Germline CDR1 and CDR2: MDHEN and SYDVKM. CDR3 sequence reads: CASNGGTGGANVLTF. In DNA form, the CDR3 reads TGTGCCAGCAACGGGGGGACGGGAGGGGCCAACGTCCTGACTTTC. Combining the CDR3 with reference TRBV28 and TRBJ2-6 gives the whole variable domain DVKVTQSSRYLVKRTGEKVFLECVQDMDHENMFWYRQDPGLGLRLIYFSYDVKMKEKGDIPEGYSVSREKKERFSLILESASTNQTSMYLCASNGGTGGANVLTFGAGSRLTVL.

The chain recombines TRBV19 with TRBJ1-1, with D possibly TRBD1 on 5 matching bases. V was pared by 2 bases and J by 4 bases, with 14 bases between. Per the germline V gene, CDR1 is LNHDA and CDR2 is SQIVND (reference sequence). CDR3 length: 15 amino acids. The CDR3: CASSINPGRATEAFF. CDR3 in DNA: TGTGCCAGTAGTATAAACCCAGGGAGGGCCACTGAAGCTTTCTTT. Full variable domain (missing parts from reference TRBV19 and TRBJ1-1): DGGITQSPKYLFRKEGQNVTLSCEQNLNHDAMYWYRQDPGQGLRLIYYSQIVNDFQKGDIAEGYSVSREKKESFPLTVTSAQKNPTAFYLCASSINPGRATEAFFGQGTRLTVV.

The chain has TRBV14 and TRBJ1-3, with D hard to call. This CDR3 spans 12 amino acids. Between the trimmed V and J ends, which lost 4 bases and 4 bases, there was a span of 5 bases. Germline lookup yields CDR1 SGHDN and CDR2 FVKESK. The CDR3 loop is CASSPQGNTIYF. CDR3 bases: TGTGCCAGCAGCCCTCAGGGAAACACCATATATTTT.

This clone was seen only once. The chain employs TRBV9 and TRBJ2-7; 7 nucleotides line up with TRBD2. CDR3 length: 15 residues. Trimming removed 0 bases from V and 3 bases from J; junction bases left unmatched: 6. The germline CDR1 and CDR2 sequences are SGDLS and YYNGEE. Written as DNA, the CDR3 is TGTGCCAGCAGCGTAGAGACGGGAGGCCGCTACGAGCAGTACTTC. This gives the protein CASSVETGGRYEQYF.

The chain carries TRBV6-6 and TRBJ2-7; D perhaps matches TRBD1 (6 bases). The CDR3 is 14 amino acids. The V gene lost 6 bases and the J gene lost 3 bases, with 15 bases spanning the gap. CDR1 is MNHNY, CDR2 SVGAGI, per germline (reference sequence). CDR3 region: CASRHRDKNYEQYF. The CDR3 DNA reads as TGTGCCAGCAGACACCGGGACAAAAACTACGAGCAGTACTTC.

CDR3 loop: CASSSSRGMNTEAFF. The CDR3 region has the DNA TGCGCCAGCAGCTCCTCGAGAGGTATGAACACTGAAGCTTTCTTT. V usage is TRBV5-1 and J usage is TRBJ1-1; unclear D gene. Trimming pared 3 bases from V and 0 bases from J, leaving 12 bases between. The germline V gene encodes CDR1 SGHRS and CDR2 YFSETQ. CDR3 length: 15 residues.

J is TRBJ2-7 and V is TRBV14, with D perhaps TRBD1 (5 bases). CDR1 is SGHDN, CDR2 FVKESK, per germline. Trimming shortened V by 0 bases and J by 1 base, and 7 bases separated the two germline ends. CDR3 length: 14 residues. CDR3: CASSQEDSSYEQYF. The CDR3 DNA sequence: TGTGCCAGCAGCCAAGAAGACAGTTCCTACGAGCAGTACTTC.

This chain links TRBV20-1 with TRBJ2-1, with D perhaps matching TRBD2 (6 bases). This CDR3 comprises 11 residues. V lost 3 bases, J lost 12 bases, and 12 bases lay in between. Germline V gene sequence: CDR1 DFQATT, CDR2 SNEGSKA (reference sequence). The CDR3 region is CSASLRLVQFF. In DNA, the CDR3 is TGCAGTGCTAGCCTAAGACTAGTGCAGTTCTTC.

About this clone itself: Within the sample, other DNA sequences also encode this same CDR3. The CDR3 sequence: CASSYSAGGYNEQFF. In DNA, the CDR3 is TGTGCCAGCAGTTACAGTGCGGGAGGTTACAATGAGCAGTTCTTC. The rearrangement links TRBV6-5 to TRBJ2-1; TRBD2 aligns across 8 bases. CDR1 and CDR2 from the germline V gene are MNHEY and SVGAGI. This CDR3 has 15 amino acids. J lost 4 bases, V lost 2 bases, and 4 bases had no gene match.

The V and J genes are TRBV5-8 and TRBJ2-7; D is uncertain. Germline lookup yields CDR1 SGHTS and CDR2 YDEGEE. This CDR3 region has 11 residues. V was cut by 1 base and J by 5 bases, with 4 bases left in between. The CDR3 is CASSLYNEQYF. The CDR3 coding sequence is TGTGCCAGCAGCTTGTATAACGAGCAGTACTTC.

V gene TRBV13 combines with J gene TRBJ2-5; 9 bases are a match to TRBD2. The CDR3 contains 16 residues. From germline, CDR1 is PRHDT and CDR2 FYEKMQ (reference sequence). V was pared by 2 bases and J by 5 bases, with 9 bases of the junction left unmatched. CDR3 sequence reads: CASSLTAGGKEETQYF. In DNA, the CDR3 is TGTGCCAGCAGCTTAACGGCGGGGGGGAAAGAGGAGACCCAGTACTTC.

This clone came up once. The chain uses TRBV5-6 and TRBJ1-4; D may be TRBD1 (5 bases). Germline V gene sequence: CDR1 SGHDT, CDR2 YYEEEE. The CDR3 is 13 residues long. V was trimmed by 2 bases and J by 8 bases, leaving 10 bases between them. The DNA for the CDR3 is TGTGCCAGCAGCTTTAACCCAGGGGAAAAACTGTTTTTT. The encoded protein is CASSFNPGEKLFF. Full variable domain (remainder filled in from reference TRBV5-6 and TRBJ1-4): DAGVTQSPTHLIKTRGQQVTLRCSPKSGHDTVSWYQQALGQGPQFIFQYYEEEERQRGNFPDRFSGHQFPNYSSELNVNALLLGDSALYLCASSFNPGEKLFFGSGTQLSVL.

The chain combines TRBV7-8 with TRBJ2-2, with D possibly matching TRBD2 (5 bases). Germline lookup yields CDR1 SGHVS and CDR2 FQNEAQ. Trimming shortened V by 3 bases and J by 3 bases, and 14 bases separated the two germline ends. CDR3 length: 16 amino acids. DNA of the CDR3: TGTGCCAGCAGCTTCCGTCCGGGAAAGGACACCGGGGAGCTGTTTTTT. It yields the protein CASSFRPGKDTGELFF.

V is TRBV5-6 and J is TRBJ1-2; D is ambiguous. The CDR3 loop spans 14 amino acids. Germline loops: CDR1 SGHDT, CDR2 YYEEEE. Trimming stripped 0 bases from V and 2 bases from J, with 8 bases between. The CDR3 bases are TGTGCCAGCAGCTTGGGTGGGAGGAACTATGGCTACACCTTC. Amino acid sequence: CASSLGGRNYGYTF. Supplemented by reference TRBV5-6 and TRBJ1-2, the full variable domain reads DAGVTQSPTHLIKTRGQQVTLRCSPKSGHDTVSWYQQALGQGPQFIFQYYEEEERQRGNFPDRFSGHQFPNYSSELNVNALLLGDSALYLCASSLGGRNYGYTFGSGTRLTVV.

This clone was picked up one time. V usage is TRBV19 and J usage is TRBJ1-6; D gene unclear. V was clipped by 5 bases and J by 0 bases, with 17 bases between them. The CDR3 sequence is 18 residues long. Per the germline V gene, CDR1 is LNHDA and CDR2 is SQIVND (reference sequence). Here the CDR3 DNA reads TGTGCCAGTAGTCCTCTAGGACTAACAAGCTCCTATAATTCACCCCTCCACTTT. This encodes CASSPLGLTSSYNSPLHF.

V and J are TRBV18 and TRBJ2-7, with 9 bases lining up with TRBD1. The CDR3 is made up of 13 amino acids. After removal of 6 bases from V and 6 bases from J, the junction contained 6 bases not matched to a gene. CDR1 and CDR2 from the germline V gene are KGHSH and LQKENI. Here the CDR3 DNA reads TGTGCCAGCTCTCAGGGACAGGGCCGCGAGCAGTACTTC. Protein sequence: CASSQGQGREQYF.

V gene TRBV2 combines with J gene TRBJ1-6, with D maybe TRBD1 (6 bases). Trimming left V 2 bases short and J 5 bases short, with 19 bases between. The CDR3 covers 18 residues. Germline V lookup: CDR1 SNHLY, CDR2 FYNNEI. For the CDR3, the DNA is TGTGCCAGCAGTGAATTCTCACGCTGGGACAACAATAATTCACCCCTCCACTTT. Encoded protein: CASSEFSRWDNNNSPLHF.

J is TRBJ2-1 and V is TRBV30, with TRBD2 matching 11 bases. The germline CDR1 and CDR2 sequences are GTSNPN and SVGIG (reference sequence). The junction had 9 bases not matched to a gene; V was cut back by 4 bases and J by 4 bases. The CDR3 has 16 residues. The CDR3 reads CAWTLSRLAGYNEQFF. The DNA for the CDR3 is TGTGCCTGGACCCTATCCAGACTAGCGGGATACAATGAGCAGTTCTTC.